Given below is one TCR beta chain in context. The V and J ends lost 0 bases and 6 bases, in that order; junction bases with no gene match: 11. CDR1 and CDR2 from the germline V gene are SGHDN and FVKESK. There are 17 residues in the CDR3. This table comes from immunoSEQ multiplex PCR, and its TCRdb copy is limited to in-frame clones, with some not included. The sample holds some 800,000 clones, 80% to 95% seen once. The record originates from a study of shared clonotypes between healthy human individuals. It was CD45RO-negative cells, positively selected for CCR7, that made up naive CD8 cells, with terminally differentiated effector memory CD45RA+ cells excluded.

This chain links TRBV14 with TRBJ2-7, with 10 bases lining up with TRBD2. This clonotype originated in a man between 25 and 39 years old in good health. The specimen sequenced was naive CD8+ T cells sorted from blood. In DNA form, the CDR3 reads TGTGCCAGCAGCCAAGAAGGTGTTCTAGCGGGAGTTCCCGAGCAGTACTTC. Its protein product is CASSQEGVLAGVPEQYF.